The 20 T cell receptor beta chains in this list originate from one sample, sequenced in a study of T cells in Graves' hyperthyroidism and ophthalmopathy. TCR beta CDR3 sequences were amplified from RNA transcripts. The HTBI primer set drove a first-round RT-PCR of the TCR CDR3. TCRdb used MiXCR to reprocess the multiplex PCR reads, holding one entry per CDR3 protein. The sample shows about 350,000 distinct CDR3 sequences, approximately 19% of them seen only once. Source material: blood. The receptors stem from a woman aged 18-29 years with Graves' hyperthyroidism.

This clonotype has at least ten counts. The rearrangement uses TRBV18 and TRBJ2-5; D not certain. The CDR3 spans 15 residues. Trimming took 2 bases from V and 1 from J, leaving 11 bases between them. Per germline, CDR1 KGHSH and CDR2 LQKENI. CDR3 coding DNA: TGTGCCAGCTCACCAAGGTCAGCGAGCCAAGAGACCCAGTACTTC. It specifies CASSPRSASQETQYF.

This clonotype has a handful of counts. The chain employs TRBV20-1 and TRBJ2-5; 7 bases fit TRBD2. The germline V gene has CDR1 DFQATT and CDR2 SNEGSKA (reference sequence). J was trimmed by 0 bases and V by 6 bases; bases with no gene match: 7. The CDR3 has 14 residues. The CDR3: CSASRGFYQETQYF. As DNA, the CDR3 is TGCAGTGCCTCGCGGGGGTTCTACCAAGAGACCCAGTACTTC.

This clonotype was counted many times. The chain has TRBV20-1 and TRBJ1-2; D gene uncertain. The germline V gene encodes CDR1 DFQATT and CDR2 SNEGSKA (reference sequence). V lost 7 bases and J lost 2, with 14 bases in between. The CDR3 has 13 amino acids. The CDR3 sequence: CSVGGKSNYGYTF. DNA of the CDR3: TGCAGTGTAGGAGGAAAATCGAACTATGGCTACACCTTC.

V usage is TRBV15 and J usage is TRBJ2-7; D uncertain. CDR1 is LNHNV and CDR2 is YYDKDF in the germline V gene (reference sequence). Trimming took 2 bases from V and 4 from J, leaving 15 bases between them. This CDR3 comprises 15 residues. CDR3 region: CATSRTSEVGYEQYF. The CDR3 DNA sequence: TGTGCCACCAGCAGAACGAGTGAGGTTGGGTACGAGCAGTACTTC.

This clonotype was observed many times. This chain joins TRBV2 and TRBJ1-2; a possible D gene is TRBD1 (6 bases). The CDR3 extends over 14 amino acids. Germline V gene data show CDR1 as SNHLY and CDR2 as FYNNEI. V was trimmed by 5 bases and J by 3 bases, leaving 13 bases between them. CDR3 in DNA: TGTGCCAGCAGTCCACAGGGATTTGACTATGGCTACACCTTC. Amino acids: CASSPQGFDYGYTF.

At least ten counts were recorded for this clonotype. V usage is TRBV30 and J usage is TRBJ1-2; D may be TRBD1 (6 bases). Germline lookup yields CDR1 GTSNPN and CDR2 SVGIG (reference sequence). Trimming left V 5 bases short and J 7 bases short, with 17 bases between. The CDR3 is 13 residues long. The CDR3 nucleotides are TGTGCCTGGGCCCGGCCCGGGGGCGGTGGCTACACCTTC. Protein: CAWARPGGGGYTF. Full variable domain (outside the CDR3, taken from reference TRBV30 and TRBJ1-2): SQTIHQWPATLVQPVGSPLSLECTVEGTSNPNLYWYRQAAGRGLQLLFYSVGIGQISSEVPQNLSASRPQDRQFILSSKKLLLSDSGFYLCAWARPGGGGYTFGSGTRLTVV.

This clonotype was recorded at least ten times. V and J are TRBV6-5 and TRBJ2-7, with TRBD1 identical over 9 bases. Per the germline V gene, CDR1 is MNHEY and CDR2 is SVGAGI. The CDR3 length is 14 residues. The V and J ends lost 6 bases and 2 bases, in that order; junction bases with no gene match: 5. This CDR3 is CASRLGQGAYEQYF. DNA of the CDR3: TGTGCCAGCAGACTGGGACAGGGCGCCTACGAGCAGTACTTC.

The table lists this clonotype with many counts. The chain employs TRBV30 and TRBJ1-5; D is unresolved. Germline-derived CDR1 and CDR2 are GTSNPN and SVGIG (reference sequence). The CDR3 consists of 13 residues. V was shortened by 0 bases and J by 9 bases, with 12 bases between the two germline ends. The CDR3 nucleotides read TGTGCCTGGAGTGTAGCGGGGAACCGGCCCCAGCATTTT. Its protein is CAWSVAGNRPQHF.

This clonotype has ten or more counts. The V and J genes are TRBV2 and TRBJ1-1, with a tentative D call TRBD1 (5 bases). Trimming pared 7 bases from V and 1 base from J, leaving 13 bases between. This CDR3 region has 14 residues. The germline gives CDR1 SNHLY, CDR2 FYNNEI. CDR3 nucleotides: TGTGCCAGCAAACCGGGACCGAAGAACACTGAAGCTTTCTTT. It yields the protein CASKPGPKNTEAFF.

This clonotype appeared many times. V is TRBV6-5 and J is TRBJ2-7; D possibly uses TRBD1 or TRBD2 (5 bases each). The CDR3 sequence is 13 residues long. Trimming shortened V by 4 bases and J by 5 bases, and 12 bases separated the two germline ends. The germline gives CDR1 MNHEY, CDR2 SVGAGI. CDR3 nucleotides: TGTGCCAGCAGTTCTCTTCGGGGCCACGAGCAGTACTTC. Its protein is CASSSLRGHEQYF.

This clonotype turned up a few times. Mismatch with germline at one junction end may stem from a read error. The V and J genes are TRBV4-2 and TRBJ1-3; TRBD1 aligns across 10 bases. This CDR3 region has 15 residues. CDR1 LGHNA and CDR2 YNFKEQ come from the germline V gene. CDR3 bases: TGTGCCAGCAGCCAAGAGGACAGGGGGGGAACCACCATATATTTT. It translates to CASSQEDRGGTTIYF.

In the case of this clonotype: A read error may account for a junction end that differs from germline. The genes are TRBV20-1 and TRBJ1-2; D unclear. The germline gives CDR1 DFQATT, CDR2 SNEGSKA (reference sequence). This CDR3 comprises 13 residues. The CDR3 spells CSAPRPGDYGYTF. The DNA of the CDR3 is TGCAGTGCCCCACGACCGGGCGACTATGGCTACACGTTC.

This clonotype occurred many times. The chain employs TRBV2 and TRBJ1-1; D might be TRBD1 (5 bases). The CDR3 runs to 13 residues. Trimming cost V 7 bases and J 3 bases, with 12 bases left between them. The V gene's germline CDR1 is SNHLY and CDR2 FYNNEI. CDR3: CASTKGPYTEAFF. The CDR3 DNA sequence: TGTGCCAGCACGAAGGGACCATACACTGAAGCTTTCTTT.

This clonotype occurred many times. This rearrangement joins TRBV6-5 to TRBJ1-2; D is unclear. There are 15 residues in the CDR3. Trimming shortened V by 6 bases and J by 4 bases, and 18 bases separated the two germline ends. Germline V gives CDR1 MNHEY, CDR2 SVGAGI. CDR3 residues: CASRTGDTEFYGYTF. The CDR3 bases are TGTGCCAGCAGAACCGGAGATACGGAATTCTATGGCTACACCTTC.

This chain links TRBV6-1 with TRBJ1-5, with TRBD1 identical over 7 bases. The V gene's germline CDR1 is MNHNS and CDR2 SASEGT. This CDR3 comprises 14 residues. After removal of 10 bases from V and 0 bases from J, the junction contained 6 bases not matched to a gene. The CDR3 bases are TGTGCCACAGCGGGACAGTATAGCAATCAGCCCCAGCATTTT. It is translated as CATAGQYSNQPQHF.

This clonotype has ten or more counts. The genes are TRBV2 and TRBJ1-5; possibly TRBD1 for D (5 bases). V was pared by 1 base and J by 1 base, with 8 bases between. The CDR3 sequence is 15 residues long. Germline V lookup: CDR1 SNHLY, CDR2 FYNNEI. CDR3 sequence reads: CASSEEAGSNQPQHF. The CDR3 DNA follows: TGTGCCAGCAGTGAAGAGGCAGGGAGCAATCAGCCCCAGCATTTT.

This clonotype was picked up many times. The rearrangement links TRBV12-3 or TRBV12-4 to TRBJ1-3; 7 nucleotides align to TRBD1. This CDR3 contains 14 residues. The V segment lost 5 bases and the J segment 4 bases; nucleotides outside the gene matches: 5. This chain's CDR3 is CASSTGTVGNTIYF. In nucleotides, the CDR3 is TGTGCCAGCAGTACCGGGACAGTCGGAAACACCATATATTTT.

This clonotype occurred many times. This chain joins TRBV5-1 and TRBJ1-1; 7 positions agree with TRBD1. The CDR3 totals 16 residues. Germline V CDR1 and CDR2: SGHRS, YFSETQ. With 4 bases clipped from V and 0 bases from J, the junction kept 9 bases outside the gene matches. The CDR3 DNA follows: TGCGCCAGCAGCCCCCTGACAGGGAACATGAACACTGAAGCTTTCTTT. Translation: CASSPLTGNMNTEAFF.

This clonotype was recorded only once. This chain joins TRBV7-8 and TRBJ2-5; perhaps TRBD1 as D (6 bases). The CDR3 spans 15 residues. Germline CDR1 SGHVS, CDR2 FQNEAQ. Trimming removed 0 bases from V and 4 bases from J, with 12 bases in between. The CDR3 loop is CASSLAGAPAETQYF. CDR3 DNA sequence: TGTGCCAGCAGCTTAGCGGGGGCGCCGGCAGAGACCCAGTACTTC.

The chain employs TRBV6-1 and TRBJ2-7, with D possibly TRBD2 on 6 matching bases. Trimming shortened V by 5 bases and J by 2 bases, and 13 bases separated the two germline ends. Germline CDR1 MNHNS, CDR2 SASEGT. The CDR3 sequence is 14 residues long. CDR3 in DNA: TGTGCCAGCAGTCCACGGGACTGGACCTACGAGCAGTACTTC. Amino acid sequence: CASSPRDWTYEQYF.